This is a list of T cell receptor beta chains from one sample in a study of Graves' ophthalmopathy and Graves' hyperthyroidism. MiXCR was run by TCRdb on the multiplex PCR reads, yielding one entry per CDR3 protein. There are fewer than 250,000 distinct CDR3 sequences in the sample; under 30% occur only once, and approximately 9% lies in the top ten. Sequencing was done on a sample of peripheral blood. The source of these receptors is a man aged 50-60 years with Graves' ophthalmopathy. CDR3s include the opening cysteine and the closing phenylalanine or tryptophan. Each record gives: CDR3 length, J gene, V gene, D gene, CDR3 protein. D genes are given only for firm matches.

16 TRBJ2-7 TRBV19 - CASSAQEAASSYEQYF
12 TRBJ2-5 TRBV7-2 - CASSWTDGTQYF
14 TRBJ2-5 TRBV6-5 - CASSLGPYQETQYF
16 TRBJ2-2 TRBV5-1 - CASGGGVRENTGELFF
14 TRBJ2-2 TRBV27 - CASSLRGNTGELFF
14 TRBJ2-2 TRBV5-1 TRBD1 CASVGQGNTGELFF
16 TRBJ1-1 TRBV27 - CASSLPMRQGRTEAFF
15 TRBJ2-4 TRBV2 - CASSVGVSTKNIQYF
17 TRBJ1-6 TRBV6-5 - CASSYSGRAPGNSPLHF
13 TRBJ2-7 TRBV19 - CASSIPGHYEQYF
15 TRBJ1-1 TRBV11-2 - CASSLRSWADTEAFF
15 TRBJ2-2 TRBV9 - CASSEGITGTGELFF
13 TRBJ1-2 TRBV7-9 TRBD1 CASSFTGERGYTF
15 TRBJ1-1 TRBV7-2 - CASSAWEGRNTEAFF
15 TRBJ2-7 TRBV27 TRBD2 CASSSDLAGSYEQYF